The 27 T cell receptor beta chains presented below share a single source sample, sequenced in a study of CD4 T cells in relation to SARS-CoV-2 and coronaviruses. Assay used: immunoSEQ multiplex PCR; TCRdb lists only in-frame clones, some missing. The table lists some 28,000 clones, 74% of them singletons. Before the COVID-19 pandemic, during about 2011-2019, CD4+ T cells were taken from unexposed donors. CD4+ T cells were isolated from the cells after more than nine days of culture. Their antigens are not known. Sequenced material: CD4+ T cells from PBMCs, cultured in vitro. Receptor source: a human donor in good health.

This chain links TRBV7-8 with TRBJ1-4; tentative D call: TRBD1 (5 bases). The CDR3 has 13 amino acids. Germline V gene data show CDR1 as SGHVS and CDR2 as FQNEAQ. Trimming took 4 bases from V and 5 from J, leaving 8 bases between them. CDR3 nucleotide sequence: TGTGCCAGCAGCTATCAGGGAAATGAAAAACTGTTTTTT. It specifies CASSYQGNEKLFF.

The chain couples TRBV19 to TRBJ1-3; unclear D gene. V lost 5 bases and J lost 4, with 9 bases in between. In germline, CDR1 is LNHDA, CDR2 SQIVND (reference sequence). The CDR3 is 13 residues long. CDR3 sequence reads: CASSSQRGNTIYF. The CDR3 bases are TGTGCCAGTAGTTCCCAGAGAGGAAACACCATATATTTT.

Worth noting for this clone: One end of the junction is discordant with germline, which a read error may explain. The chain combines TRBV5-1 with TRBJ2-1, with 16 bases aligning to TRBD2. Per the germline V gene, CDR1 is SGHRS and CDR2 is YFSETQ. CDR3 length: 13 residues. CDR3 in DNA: TGCGCCAGCAGCCAGGGACTAGCGGGGGGGACGATCTTC. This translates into CASSQGLAGGTIF.

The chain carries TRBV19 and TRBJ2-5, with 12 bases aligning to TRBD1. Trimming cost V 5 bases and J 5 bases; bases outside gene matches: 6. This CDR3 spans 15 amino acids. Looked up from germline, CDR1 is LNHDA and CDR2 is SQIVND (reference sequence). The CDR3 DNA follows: TGTGCCAGTAGTGCGGGACAGGGGGCGCGGGAGACCCAGTACTTC. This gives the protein CASSAGQGARETQYF.

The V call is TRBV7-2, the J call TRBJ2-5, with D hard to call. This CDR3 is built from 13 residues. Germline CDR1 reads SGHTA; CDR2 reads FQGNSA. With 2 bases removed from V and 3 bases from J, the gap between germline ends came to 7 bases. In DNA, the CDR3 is TGTGCCAGCAGCTTATACGGAAAAGAGACCCAGTACTTC. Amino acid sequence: CASSLYGKETQYF. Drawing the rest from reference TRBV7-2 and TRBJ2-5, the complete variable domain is GAGVSQSPSNKVTEKGKDVELRCDPISGHTALYWYRQSLGQGLEFLIYFQGNSAPDKSGLPSDRFSAERTGGSVSTLTIQRTQQEDSAVYLCASSLYGKETQYFGPGTRLLVL.

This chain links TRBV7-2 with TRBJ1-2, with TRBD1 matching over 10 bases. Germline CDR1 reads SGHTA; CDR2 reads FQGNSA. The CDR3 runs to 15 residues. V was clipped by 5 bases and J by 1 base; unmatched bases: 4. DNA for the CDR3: TGTGCCAGCAGCCCAGGACAGGGGGATAACTATGGCTACACCTTC. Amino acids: CASSPGQGDNYGYTF.

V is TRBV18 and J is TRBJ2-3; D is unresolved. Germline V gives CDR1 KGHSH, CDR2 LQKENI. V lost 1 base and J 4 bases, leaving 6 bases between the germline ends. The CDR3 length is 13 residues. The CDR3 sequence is CASSPQSADTQYF. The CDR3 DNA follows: TGTGCCAGCTCACCACAGAGCGCAGATACGCAGTATTTT.

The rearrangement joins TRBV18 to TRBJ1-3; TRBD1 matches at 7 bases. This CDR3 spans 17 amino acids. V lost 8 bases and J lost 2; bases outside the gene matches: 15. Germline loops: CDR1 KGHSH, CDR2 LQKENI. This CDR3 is CASPAGTALGPGNTIYF. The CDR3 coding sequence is TGTGCCAGCCCCGCCGGGACAGCCCTGGGGCCTGGAAACACCATATATTTT. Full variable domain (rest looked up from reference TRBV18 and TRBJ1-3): NAGVMQNPRHLVRRRGQEARLRCSPMKGHSHVYWYRQLPEEGLKFMVYLQKENIIDESGMPKERFSAEFPKEGPSILRIQQVVRGDSAAYFCASPAGTALGPGNTIYFGEGSWLTVV.

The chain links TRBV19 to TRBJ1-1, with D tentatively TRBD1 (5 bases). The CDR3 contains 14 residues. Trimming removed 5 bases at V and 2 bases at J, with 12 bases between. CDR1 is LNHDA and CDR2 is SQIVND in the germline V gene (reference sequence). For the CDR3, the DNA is TGTGCCAGTAGTCCGGGACGACTAAACACTGAAGCTTTCTTT. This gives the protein CASSPGRLNTEAFF.

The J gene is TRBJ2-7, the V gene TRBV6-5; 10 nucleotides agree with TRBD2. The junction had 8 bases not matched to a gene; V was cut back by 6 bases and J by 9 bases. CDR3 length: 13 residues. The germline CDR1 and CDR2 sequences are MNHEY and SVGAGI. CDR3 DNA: TGTGCCAGCAGACACACCGGGACTAGCGCGCAGTACTTC. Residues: CASRHTGTSAQYF.

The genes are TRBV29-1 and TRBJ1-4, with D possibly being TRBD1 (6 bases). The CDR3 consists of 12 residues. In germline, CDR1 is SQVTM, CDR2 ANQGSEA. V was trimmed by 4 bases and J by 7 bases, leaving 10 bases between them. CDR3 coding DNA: TGCAGCGTTGCTATGGACAGTGAAAAACTGTTTTTT. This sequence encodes CSVAMDSEKLFF.

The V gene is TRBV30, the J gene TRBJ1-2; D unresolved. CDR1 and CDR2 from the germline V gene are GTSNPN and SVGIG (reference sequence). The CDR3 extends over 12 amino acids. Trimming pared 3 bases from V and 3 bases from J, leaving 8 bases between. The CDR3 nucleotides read TGTGCCTGGAGACTGGAGGACTATGGCTACACCTTC. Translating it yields CAWRLEDYGYTF.

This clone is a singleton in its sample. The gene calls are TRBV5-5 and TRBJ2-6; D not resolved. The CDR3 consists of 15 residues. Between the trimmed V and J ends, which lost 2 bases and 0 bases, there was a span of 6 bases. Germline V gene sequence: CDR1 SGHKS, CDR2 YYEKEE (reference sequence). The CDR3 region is CASSLQSSGANVLTF. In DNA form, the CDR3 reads TGTGCCAGCAGCTTACAGAGCTCTGGGGCCAACGTCCTGACTTTC.

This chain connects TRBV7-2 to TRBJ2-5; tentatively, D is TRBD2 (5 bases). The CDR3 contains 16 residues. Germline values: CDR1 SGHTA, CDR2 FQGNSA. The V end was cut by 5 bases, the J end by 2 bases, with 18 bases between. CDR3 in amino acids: CASSALTSYPQETQYF. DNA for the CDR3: TGTGCCAGCAGCGCCCTTACTAGTTATCCGCAAGAGACCCAGTACTTC.

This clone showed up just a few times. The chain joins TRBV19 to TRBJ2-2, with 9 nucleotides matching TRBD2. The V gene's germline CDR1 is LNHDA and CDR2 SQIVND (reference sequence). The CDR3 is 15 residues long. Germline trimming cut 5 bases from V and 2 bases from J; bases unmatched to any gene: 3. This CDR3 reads CASSPLAGNTGELFF. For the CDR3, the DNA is TGTGCCAGTAGTCCCCTAGCGGGAAACACCGGGGAGCTGTTTTTT.

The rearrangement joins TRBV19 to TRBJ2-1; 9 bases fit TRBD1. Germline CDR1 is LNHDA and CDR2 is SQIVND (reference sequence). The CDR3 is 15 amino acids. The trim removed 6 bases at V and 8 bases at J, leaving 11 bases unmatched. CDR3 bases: TGTGCCAGTAGCACCATCGGGACAGGGTCTCATGAGCAGTTCTTC. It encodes CASSTIGTGSHEQFF.

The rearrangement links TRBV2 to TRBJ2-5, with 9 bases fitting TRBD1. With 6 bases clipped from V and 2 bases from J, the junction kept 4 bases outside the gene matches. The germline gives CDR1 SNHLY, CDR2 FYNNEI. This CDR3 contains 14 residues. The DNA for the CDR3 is TGTGCCAGCAGCCGGGACAGGGTTCAAGAGACCCAGTACTTC. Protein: CASSRDRVQETQYF.

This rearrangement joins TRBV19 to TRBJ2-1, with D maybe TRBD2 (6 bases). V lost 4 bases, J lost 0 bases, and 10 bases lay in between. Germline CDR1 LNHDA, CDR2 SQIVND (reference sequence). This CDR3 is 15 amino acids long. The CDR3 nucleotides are TGTGCCAGTAGTAGCGGGATCAACTCCTACAATGAGCAGTTCTTC. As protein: CASSSGINSYNEQFF.

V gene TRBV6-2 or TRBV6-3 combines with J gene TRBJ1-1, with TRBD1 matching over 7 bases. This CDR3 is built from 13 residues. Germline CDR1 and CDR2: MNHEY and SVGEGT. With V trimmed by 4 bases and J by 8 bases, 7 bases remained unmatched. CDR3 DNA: TGTGCCAGCAGTTCATCAGGGGGATGGGAAGCTTTCTTT. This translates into CASSSSGGWEAFF.

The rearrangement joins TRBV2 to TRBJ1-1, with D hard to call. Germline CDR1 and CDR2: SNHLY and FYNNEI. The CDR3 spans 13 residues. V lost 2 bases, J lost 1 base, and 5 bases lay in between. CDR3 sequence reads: CASSEIPNTEAFF. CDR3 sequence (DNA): TGTGCCAGCAGTGAAATCCCGAACACTGAAGCTTTCTTT.

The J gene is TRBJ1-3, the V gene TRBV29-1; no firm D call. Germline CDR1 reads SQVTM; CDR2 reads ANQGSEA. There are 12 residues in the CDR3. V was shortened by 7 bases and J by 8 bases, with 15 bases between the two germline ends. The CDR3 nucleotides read TGCAGCGCGGTGGGGTCCTCGGACACCATATATTTT. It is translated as CSAVGSSDTIYF.

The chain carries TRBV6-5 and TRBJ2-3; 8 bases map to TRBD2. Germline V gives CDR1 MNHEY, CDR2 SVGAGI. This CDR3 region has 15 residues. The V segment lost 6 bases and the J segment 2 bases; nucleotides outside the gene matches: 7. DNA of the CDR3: TGTGCCAGCAGGCGGGGGGACCGAAACACAGATACGCAGTATTTT. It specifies CASRRGDRNTDTQYF.

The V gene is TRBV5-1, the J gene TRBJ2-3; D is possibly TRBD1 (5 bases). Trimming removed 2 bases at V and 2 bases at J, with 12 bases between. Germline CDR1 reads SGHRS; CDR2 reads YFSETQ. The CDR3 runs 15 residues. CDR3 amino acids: CASSLVGEDTDTQYF. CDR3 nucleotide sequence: TGCGCCAGCAGCTTAGTAGGGGAAGACACAGATACGCAGTATTTT.

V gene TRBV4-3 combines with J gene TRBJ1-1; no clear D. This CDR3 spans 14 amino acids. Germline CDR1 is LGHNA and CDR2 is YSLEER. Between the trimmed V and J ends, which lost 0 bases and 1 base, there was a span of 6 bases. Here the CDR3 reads CASSQDRTNTEAFF. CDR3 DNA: TGCGCCAGCAGCCAAGACAGAACGAACACTGAAGCTTTCTTT.

The CDR3 nucleotides read TGTGCCCGACGGACTAGCGGGAAAGAGACCCAGTACTTC. This sequence encodes CARRTSGKETQYF. The rearrangement joins TRBV2 to TRBJ2-5; 12 bases map to TRBD2. The germline V gene encodes CDR1 SNHLY and CDR2 FYNNEI. With 11 bases clipped from V and 3 bases from J, the junction kept 4 bases outside the gene matches. CDR3 length equals 13 residues. Together with reference TRBV2 and TRBJ2-5, the CDR3 gives the full variable domain: EPEVTQTPSHQVTQMGQEVILRCVPISNHLYFYWYRQILGQKVEFLVSFYNNEISEKSEIFDDQFSVERPDGSNFTLKIRSTKLEDSAMYFCARRTSGKETQYFGPGTRLLVL.

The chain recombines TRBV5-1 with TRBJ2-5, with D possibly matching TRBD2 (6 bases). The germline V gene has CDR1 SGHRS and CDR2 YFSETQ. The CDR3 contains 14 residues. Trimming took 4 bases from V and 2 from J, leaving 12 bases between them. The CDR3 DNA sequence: TGCGCCAGCAGCAGAGGGAGGTGGCAAGAGACCCAGTACTTC. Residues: CASSRGRWQETQYF.

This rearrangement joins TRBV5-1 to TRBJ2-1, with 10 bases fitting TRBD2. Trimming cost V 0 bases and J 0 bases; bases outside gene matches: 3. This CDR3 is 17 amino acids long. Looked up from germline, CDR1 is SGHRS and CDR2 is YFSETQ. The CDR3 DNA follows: TGCGCCAGCAGCTTGGTACTAGCGGGAATCTCCTACAATGAGCAGTTCTTC. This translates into CASSLVLAGISYNEQFF.